This T cell receptor (beta chain) was captured by sequencing in a study of blood T cell repertoires in COVID-19. For the study at large: Sources were T cells, B-cell-depleted T cells, or PBMCs; the material itself was cDNA or gDNA.

Study members were between 18 and 89 years old and lived in roughly 24 US regions. In assigning cohorts, the study relied on participant-reported clinical history. Cohort 3 donors counted as recovered after two negative PCRs, clearance, or resolved symptoms. CDR1 and CDR2 (germline): SGDLS, YYNGEE. Trimming left V 1 base short and J 7 bases short, with 9 bases between. The CDR3 has 13 amino acids. Profiled with immunoSEQ multiplex PCR; TCRdb holds only in-frame clones, not every one. The sample consists of hundreds of thousands of clones, over 75% of them appearing once. Input material: PBMCs or T cells enriched from blood (not recorded which). This clonotype originated in a man younger than 40 who had recovered from COVID-19. The chain couples TRBV9 to TRBJ1-5; TRBD1 might be the D (5 bases). CDR3 in DNA: TGTGCCAGCAGCGTAACAGGAACACAGCCCCAGCATTTT. Translated, it gives CASSVTGTQPQHF.